The 9 T cell receptor beta chains below all came from one sample that was sequenced in a study of OX40 agonist ivuxolimab in advanced cancers. TCRdb's copy holds only in-frame clones and misses some; the assay was immunoSEQ multiplex PCR. Of 70,000 to 90,000 clones in the sample, under 95% were seen once. This specimen consisted of CD4+ or CD8+ T cells sorted from blood, obtained in a trial of the OX40 agonist ivuxolimab. These receptors all come from an adult with an advanced solid tumor such as melanoma, head and neck, liver or kidney cancer.

The rearrangement links TRBV6-1 to TRBJ2-1; the D is unclear. V was clipped by 8 bases and J by 6 bases, with 8 bases between them. This CDR3 comprises 11 residues. Germline CDR1 and CDR2: MNHNS and SASEGT. The DNA for the CDR3 is TGTGCCAGCGGAAAGCCCAATGAGCAGTTCTTC. This encodes CASGKPNEQFF.

This clone is a singleton in its sample. The J gene is TRBJ1-2, the V gene TRBV9; D unclear. CDR1 is SGDLS, CDR2 YYNGEE, per germline. The ends were cut back, 0 bases at V and 3 bases at J, with 9 bases in the middle. The CDR3 has 14 amino acids. The CDR3 sequence is CASSVGGGDYGYTF. The DNA for the CDR3 is TGTGCCAGCAGCGTAGGGGGTGGGGACTATGGCTACACCTTC.

This chain uses TRBV27 with TRBJ1-5; a possible D gene is TRBD1 (5 bases). Germline loops: CDR1 MNHEY, CDR2 SMNVEV (reference sequence). Trimming left V 6 bases short and J 3 bases short, with 15 bases between. The CDR3 has 15 residues. CDR3 DNA sequence: TGTGCCAGCAGGACCGGGGGATCGGTCAATCAGCCCCAGCATTTT. It translates to CASRTGGSVNQPQHF.

This rearrangement joins TRBV29-1 to TRBJ1-1; D remains unclear. Trimming cost V 3 bases and J 5 bases, with 10 bases left between them. The length of the CDR3 is 12 residues. CDR1 and CDR2 from the germline V gene are SQVTM and ANQGSEA. CDR3 sequence (DNA): TGCAGCGTTGAGGAGGGTTTGACTGAAGCTTTCTTT. Translating it yields CSVEEGLTEAFF.

This chain links TRBV10-1 with TRBJ2-6; 10 bases match TRBD1. The germline CDR1 and CDR2 sequences are WNHNN and SYGVQD (reference sequence). The J segment lost 3 bases and the V segment lost 6 bases, leaving 14 bases of the junction unmatched. CDR3 size: 19 residues. This CDR3 reads CASSARGQGRLGGANVLTF. DNA for the CDR3: TGCGCCAGCAGCGCTAGGGGACAGGGGAGGTTGGGTGGGGCCAACGTCCTGACTTTC.

The genes are TRBV6-5 and TRBJ1-2; TRBD1 matches at 9 bases. The CDR3 length is 13 residues. J gave up 13 bases and V 6 bases, and 12 bases lay outside the gene matches. Germline assignment: CDR1 MNHEY and CDR2 SVGAGI. The DNA of the CDR3 is TGTGCCAGCAGGAACAGGGGGCGCGAGCCCCCCACCTTC. It encodes CASRNRGREPPTF.

This rearrangement joins TRBV19 to TRBJ2-1, with TRBD2 matching over 7 bases. The CDR3 loop spans 12 amino acids. The junction had 13 bases not matched to a gene; V was cut back by 8 bases and J by 15 bases. Germline CDR1 LNHDA, CDR2 SQIVND (reference sequence). CDR3 DNA sequence: TGTGCCAGTGGACGGGGGGAGACTAGTCCGTTCTTC. Encoded protein: CASGRGETSPFF.

The chain has TRBV29-1 and TRBJ2-2, with a tentative D call TRBD1 (6 bases). The germline CDR1 and CDR2 sequences are SQVTM and ANQGSEA. Trimming stripped 6 bases from V and 1 base from J, with 9 bases between. This CDR3 comprises 13 residues. In DNA form, the CDR3 reads TGCAGCGTCGGGACATTGAACACCGGGGAGCTGTTTTTT. This codes for CSVGTLNTGELFF.

CDR3 nucleotides: TGTGCCAGCAGCGATCGAGGTCTAGGAGCTTTCTTT. Translating gives CASSDRGLGAFF. V gene TRBV13 combines with J gene TRBJ1-1; D gene ambiguous. The CDR3 has 12 amino acids. The V gene's germline CDR1 is PRHDT and CDR2 FYEKMQ (reference sequence). The V end lost 5 bases, the J end lost 10 bases, and 14 bases lay between the germline ends.